This entry lists 11 T cell receptor beta chains sequenced from one sample in a study of blood T cells in healthy people across ages. Through a sample-barcoded 5' primer and a J-beta primer mix, a second PCR was run for roughly 7 to 11 cycles. From the 5' RACE reads, TCRdb called clonotypes with MiXCR, one entry per CDR3 protein. The repertoire holds 550,000 to 700,000 distinct CDR3 sequences, with about 25% as singletons. The sample was blood. All receptors derive from a woman aged 70 to 79 in good health.

This clonotype turned up a few times. This chain links TRBV11-2 with TRBJ1-5; D gene uncertain. The CDR3 sequence is 13 residues long. V dropped 8 bases and J dropped 4 bases, with 12 bases sitting between them. The germline gives CDR1 SGHAT, CDR2 FQNNGV. CDR3 protein: CASGMAGNQPQHF. The CDR3 DNA reads TGTGCCAGCGGGATGGCGGGAAATCAGCCCCAGCATTTT.

V and J are TRBV6-2 or TRBV6-3 and TRBJ2-7; D unresolved. The germline gives CDR1 MNHEY, CDR2 SVGEGT. This CDR3 comprises 11 residues. Trimming pared 7 bases from V and 6 bases from J, leaving 10 bases between. Here the CDR3 reads CASTTNGEQYF. The CDR3, as DNA: TGTGCCAGCACTACGAACGGCGAGCAGTACTTC.

The table lists this clonotype with a few counts. The CDR3 sequence: CSAPIGADNTGELFF. In nucleotides, the CDR3 is TGCAGTGCTCCGATAGGGGCCGACAACACCGGGGAGCTGTTTTTT. The genes are TRBV20-1 and TRBJ2-2; D perhaps matches TRBD1 (5 bases). Trimming stripped 5 bases from V and 2 bases from J, with 15 bases between. Looked up from germline, CDR1 is DFQATT and CDR2 is SNEGSKA (reference sequence). The CDR3 is 15 residues long.

V gene TRBV20-1 combines with J gene TRBJ2-7; D perhaps matches TRBD2 (5 bases). Germline lookup yields CDR1 DFQATT and CDR2 SNEGSKA (reference sequence). Between the trimmed V and J ends, which lost 0 bases and 3 bases, there was a span of 15 bases. The CDR3 sequence is 15 residues long. CDR3 loop: CSARDSRLGLYEQYF. CDR3 nucleotides: TGCAGTGCTAGAGATTCACGGTTAGGACTCTACGAGCAGTACTTC.

This clonotype was counted ten times or more. The J gene is TRBJ2-5, the V gene TRBV20-1; the D gene is possibly TRBD2 (6 bases). The V end lost 5 bases, the J end lost 2 bases, and 12 bases lay between the germline ends. From germline, CDR1 is DFQATT and CDR2 SNEGSKA (reference sequence). This CDR3 contains 13 residues. CDR3 sequence (DNA): TGCAGTGCTGAGTTGGCGGGGCAAGAGACCCAGTACTTC. Amino acid sequence: CSAELAGQETQYF.

This clonotype was detected only a few times. CDR3 residues: CSASRGPSYNEQFF. The CDR3 DNA is TGCAGTGCTAGTCGGGGACCCTCCTACAATGAGCAGTTCTTC. V is TRBV20-1 and J is TRBJ2-1; perhaps D is TRBD1 or TRBD2 (5 bases each). V was pared by 3 bases and J by 0 bases, with 9 bases between. CDR1 and CDR2 (germline): DFQATT, SNEGSKA (reference sequence). This CDR3 has 14 amino acids.

The J gene is TRBJ2-4, the V gene TRBV7-2; possible D gene TRBD2, 5 bases. This CDR3 spans 16 amino acids. V was pared by 0 bases and J by 0 bases, with 9 bases between. Germline values: CDR1 SGHTA, CDR2 FQGNSA. For the CDR3, the DNA is TGTGCCAGCAGCTTAGCCGGGGTCGGAGCCAAAAACATTCAGTACTTC. Its translation: CASSLAGVGAKNIQYF.

The chain has TRBV5-1 and TRBJ1-2, with D uncertain. The CDR3 is made up of 16 amino acids. In germline, CDR1 is SGHRS, CDR2 YFSETQ. The V end lost 5 bases, the J end lost 3 bases, and 20 bases lay between the germline ends. The CDR3 is CASRPYLTGRHYGYTF. The CDR3 DNA is TGCGCCAGCAGACCATACCTTACCGGCAGGCACTATGGCTACACCTTC.

The chain joins TRBV5-4 to TRBJ2-2; D ambiguous. Germline V gene data show CDR1 as SGHNT and CDR2 as YYREEE (reference sequence). Trimming took 10 bases from V and 4 from J, leaving 14 bases between them. The CDR3 has 13 amino acids. CDR3 bases: TGTGCCTGTCGCCTTGCCCTCACCGGGGAGCTGTTTTTT. Encoded protein: CACRLALTGELFF.

The chain couples TRBV20-1 to TRBJ2-1, with D uncertain. V shed 4 bases and J shed 1 base, with 17 bases lying between them. This CDR3 has 16 residues. CDR1 and CDR2 from the germline V gene are DFQATT and SNEGSKA (reference sequence). The CDR3 DNA is TGCAGTGCTAAAGGGTATAGGATAGATTCCTACAATGAGCAGTTCTTC. Translated, it gives CSAKGYRIDSYNEQFF.

This chain links TRBV18 with TRBJ1-1, with D uncertain. V lost 2 bases to trimming and J lost 4 bases, with 20 bases between them. This CDR3 is built from 17 residues. Germline V gene lookup returns CDR1 KGHSH and CDR2 LQKENI. CDR3 in amino acids: CASSPGPTDGWSTEAFF. CDR3 DNA: TGTGCCAGCTCACCAGGCCCGACGGACGGATGGAGCACTGAAGCTTTCTTT.